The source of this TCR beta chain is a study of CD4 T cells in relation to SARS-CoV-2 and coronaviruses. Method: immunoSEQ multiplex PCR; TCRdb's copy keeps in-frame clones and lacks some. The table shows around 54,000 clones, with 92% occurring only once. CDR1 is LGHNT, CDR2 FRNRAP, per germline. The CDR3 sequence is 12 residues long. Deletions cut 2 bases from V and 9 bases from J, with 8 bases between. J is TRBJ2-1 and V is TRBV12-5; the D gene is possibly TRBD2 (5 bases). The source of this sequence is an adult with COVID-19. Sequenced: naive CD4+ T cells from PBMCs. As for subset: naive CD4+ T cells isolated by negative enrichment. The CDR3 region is CASGLQLGEQFF. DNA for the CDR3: TGTGCTAGTGGTTTGCAACTAGGTGAGCAGTTCTTC.